This T cell receptor beta chain was obtained from a study of T cell changes during pregnancy in multiple sclerosis. Produced via immunoSEQ multiplex PCR; TCRdb's table is partial and in-frame only. Of about 73,000 clones listed, around 92% are singletons. The source is a female donor in good health, enrolled as a control in a pregnancy study. Material: peripheral blood, obtained in the third trimester of pregnancy.

The CDR3 nucleotides read TGTGCCAGCAGGGAGGGGCACGGTCAGCCCCAGCATTTT. Translation gives CASREGHGQPQHF. The chain is built from TRBV27 and TRBJ1-5, with a tentative D call TRBD1 (5 bases). CDR1 and CDR2 (germline): MNHEY, SMNVEV (reference sequence). Trimming cost V 6 bases and J 6 bases, with 12 bases left between them. This CDR3 is built from 13 residues.